This passage covers 31 T cell receptor beta chains from one sample sequenced in a study of cytomegalovirus exposure and HLA in healthy donors. The repertoire was sequenced with immunoSEQ multiplex PCR; TCRdb's copy has only in-frame clones and lacks some. The sample includes around 74,000 clones, around 81% of them seen just once. Material for sequencing was PBMCs. Every receptor here comes from a man in his thirties or forties in good health and CMV-seronegative.

This clone was seen a few times. The chain links TRBV19 to TRBJ2-1, with 8 bases fitting TRBD2. Unmatched junction bases numbered 9, after V lost 7 bases and J lost 4 bases. The CDR3 extends over 15 amino acids. Germline CDR1 and CDR2: LNHDA and SQIVND (reference sequence). The CDR3 nucleotides read TGTGCCAGTACTCCCGGGACTAGATTTTACAATGAGCAGTTCTTC. Its translation: CASTPGTRFYNEQFF.

The rearrangement joins TRBV6-4 to TRBJ2-3; TRBD2 matches 10 bases. Germline V gene data show CDR1 as MRHNA and CDR2 as SNTAGT. The CDR3 covers 15 residues. V gave up 3 bases and J gave up 4 bases; unmatched junction bases: 4. The CDR3 nucleotides read TGTGCCAGCAGTGAGGCTAGCGGGAGCGCAGATACGCAGTATTTT. Encoded protein: CASSEASGSADTQYF.

The J gene is TRBJ2-7, the V gene TRBV7-2; the match to TRBD1 covers 8 bases. With 4 bases clipped from V and 9 bases from J, the junction kept 14 bases outside the gene matches. CDR1 SGHTA and CDR2 FQGNSA come from the germline V gene. The CDR3 is made up of 15 amino acids. As DNA, the CDR3 is TGTGCCAGCAGCTCGCGTAGGACAGGGTCTTTCGGGCAGTACTTC. Its translation is CASSSRRTGSFGQYF.

The chain joins TRBV6-5 to TRBJ2-2; the match to TRBD2 covers 9 bases. Germline trimming cut 8 bases from V and 1 base from J; bases unmatched to any gene: 5. The CDR3 totals 15 residues. Looked up from germline, CDR1 is MNHEY and CDR2 is SVGAGI. CDR3 residues: CASGSGGWNTGELFF. For the CDR3, the DNA is TGTGCCAGCGGGAGCGGGGGGTGGAACACCGGGGAGCTGTTTTTT.

This clone has only a few counts. The chain employs TRBV7-9 and TRBJ1-1; tentatively, D is TRBD1 (6 bases). This CDR3 spans 14 amino acids. The germline gives CDR1 SEHNR, CDR2 FQNEAQ (reference sequence). Trimming pared 7 bases from V and 7 bases from J, leaving 19 bases between. This CDR3 is CASTYRGSLDEAFF. The CDR3 DNA reads TGTGCCAGCACTTATAGGGGGAGCCTCGATGAAGCTTTCTTT.

The chain carries TRBV5-1 and TRBJ2-7; weak D call: TRBD1 (5 bases). The germline V and J ends were trimmed by 0 bases and 10 bases, with 11 bases remaining between them. CDR1 and CDR2 from the germline V gene are SGHRS and YFSETQ. The CDR3 runs to 12 residues. Here the CDR3 reads CASSLDQGKQYF. CDR3 DNA sequence: TGCGCCAGCAGCTTGGACCAGGGAAAACAGTACTTC.

V gene TRBV7-6 combines with J gene TRBJ2-2; 7 bases match TRBD1. V was clipped by 5 bases and J by 5 bases; unmatched bases: 5. CDR1 and CDR2 from the germline V gene are SGHVS and FNYEAQ. This CDR3 is built from 14 residues. DNA for the CDR3: TGTGCCAGCAGCGCGCAGGGGGTAACCGGGGAGCTGTTTTTT. Translated, it gives CASSAQGVTGELFF.

The chain has TRBV7-6 and TRBJ2-7; no clear D gene. Germline V gives CDR1 SGHVS, CDR2 FNYEAQ. V was cut by 0 bases and J by 5 bases, with 8 bases left in between. The CDR3 is 13 residues long. CDR3 residues: CASSLAQFDEQYF. DNA for the CDR3: TGTGCCAGCAGCTTAGCACAGTTCGACGAGCAGTACTTC.

The V and J genes are TRBV6-5 and TRBJ2-7; TRBD2 aligns across 7 bases. The CDR3 consists of 13 residues. With V trimmed by 10 bases and J by 2 bases, 8 bases remained unmatched. Germline-derived CDR1 and CDR2 are MNHEY and SVGAGI. CDR3 in amino acids: CATRAGPAYEQYF. For the CDR3, the DNA is TGTGCCACCCGAGCGGGGCCAGCCTACGAGCAGTACTTC.

This rearrangement joins TRBV27 to TRBJ2-1, with unresolved D. This CDR3 is 14 amino acids long. The V gene lost 3 bases and the J gene lost 10 bases, with 16 bases spanning the gap. Germline lookup yields CDR1 MNHEY and CDR2 SMNVEV (reference sequence). The CDR3 nucleotides read TGTGCCAGCAGTTTCTTGGCAGGCCGGCAAGAGCAGTTCTTC. Residues: CASSFLAGRQEQFF.

This sequence joins TRBV9 and TRBJ1-6; no clear D gene. The CDR3 is 14 residues long. Germline V gene sequence: CDR1 SGDLS, CDR2 YYNGEE. V dropped 0 bases and J dropped 5 bases, with 6 bases sitting between them. The CDR3 sequence: CASSVARDNSPLHF. CDR3 DNA sequence: TGTGCCAGCAGCGTAGCACGGGATAATTCACCCCTCCACTTT. The full variable domain, completed using reference TRBV9 and TRBJ1-6, is DSGVTQTPKHLITATGQRVTLRCSPRSGDLSVYWYQQSLDQGLQFLIQYYNGEERAKGNILERFSAQQFPDLHSELNLSSLELGDSALYFCASSVARDNSPLHFGNGTRLTVT.

The chain combines TRBV27 with TRBJ1-2, with 8 bases that match TRBD1. This CDR3 contains 17 residues. V trimming: 5 bases; J trimming: 8 bases; junction bases outside the gene matches: 19. The germline gives CDR1 MNHEY, CDR2 SMNVEV (reference sequence). Here the CDR3 DNA reads TGTGCCAGCAGTCCTCTTACGGTATGGGACAGGAATGGGGGCTACACCTTC. It yields the protein CASSPLTVWDRNGGYTF.

The rearrangement links TRBV6-4 to TRBJ2-7; 10 positions agree with TRBD2. Trimming cost V 7 bases and J 0 bases; bases outside gene matches: 15. The CDR3 is 18 amino acids. The germline V gene encodes CDR1 MRHNA and CDR2 SNTAGT. The CDR3: CASKLTGSGRTLSYEQYV. Here the CDR3 DNA reads TGTGCCAGCAAACTGACGGGTAGCGGGAGGACCCTCTCCTACGAGCAGTACGTC.

The chain recombines TRBV13 with TRBJ1-1, with unresolved D. With 3 bases removed from V and 3 bases from J, the gap between germline ends came to 11 bases. The CDR3 is 14 amino acids. Germline lookup yields CDR1 PRHDT and CDR2 FYEKMQ (reference sequence). The CDR3 region is CASSLRNMDTEAFF. CDR3 nucleotides: TGTGCCAGCAGCTTGAGGAACATGGACACTGAAGCTTTCTTT.

The chain couples TRBV27 to TRBJ2-1; unclear D gene. The CDR3 spans 11 residues. V lost 4 bases and J lost 10, with 8 bases in between. Germline CDR1 is MNHEY and CDR2 is SMNVEV (reference sequence). Here the CDR3 reads CASSSLSEQFF. The DNA for the CDR3 is TGTGCCAGCAGTTCCCTTTCGGAGCAGTTCTTC.

V usage is TRBV18 and J usage is TRBJ2-7, with 8 nucleotides matching TRBD1. CDR3 size: 14 residues. CDR1 is KGHSH and CDR2 is LQKENI in the germline V gene. V was clipped by 1 base and J by 2 bases; unmatched bases: 1. CDR3 nucleotide sequence: TGTGCCAGCTCACCACGACAGGGGACCTACGAGCAGTACTTC. Residues: CASSPRQGTYEQYF. Filled out from reference TRBV18 and TRBJ2-7, the complete variable domain reads NAGVMQNPRHLVRRRGQEARLRCSPMKGHSHVYWYRQLPEEGLKFMVYLQKENIIDESGMPKERFSAEFPKEGPSILRIQQVVRGDSAAYFCASSPRQGTYEQYFGPGTRLTVT.

The V and J genes are TRBV20-1 and TRBJ1-2; perhaps TRBD1 as D (6 bases). V shed 7 bases and J shed 3 bases, with 9 bases lying between them. CDR1 and CDR2 from the germline V gene are DFQATT and SNEGSKA (reference sequence). The CDR3 has 11 residues. CDR3 bases: TGCAGTGTTAGGACAGACTATGGCTACACCTTC. Protein product: CSVRTDYGYTF.

V gene TRBV6-5 combines with J gene TRBJ2-1, with TRBD2 matching 12 bases. Germline lookup yields CDR1 MNHEY and CDR2 SVGAGI. The CDR3 contains 15 residues. V was pared by 6 bases and J by 12 bases, with 12 bases of the junction left unmatched. The CDR3: CASRPPGTSGFGQFF. The CDR3 bases are TGTGCCAGCAGACCCCCCGGGACTAGCGGGTTCGGGCAGTTCTTC.

V is TRBV5-5 and J is TRBJ1-5; D perhaps matches TRBD1 (5 bases). This CDR3 has 14 amino acids. Germline CDR1 is SGHKS and CDR2 is YYEKEE (reference sequence). Deletions cut 0 bases from V and 7 bases from J, with 11 bases between. CDR3 sequence: CASSLAPGEQPQHF. The CDR3 bases are TGTGCCAGCAGCTTGGCCCCGGGGGAACAGCCCCAGCATTTT.

The CDR3 region has the DNA TGTGCCAGCAGTTTGGCGTACGGCCTGAGAGGAGAGACCCAGTACTTC. Residues: CASSLAYGLRGETQYF. The rearrangement uses TRBV27 and TRBJ2-5, with D uncertain. This CDR3 is built from 16 residues. V was cut by 3 bases and J by 4 bases, with 18 bases left in between. Germline CDR1 is MNHEY and CDR2 is SMNVEV (reference sequence).

This clone was seen only a few times. CDR3 DNA sequence: TGTGCCAGCAGCGCAGACGGCGGTTCACCCCTCCACTTT. Amino acids: CASSADGGSPLHF. The chain combines TRBV9 with TRBJ1-6; no clear D. The germline gives CDR1 SGDLS, CDR2 YYNGEE. The CDR3 consists of 13 residues. Trimming took off 3 bases at V and 9 bases at J, with 10 bases between the two ends.

CDR3: CASSSGTDTQYF. For the CDR3, the DNA is TGTGCCAGCAGCTCGGGCACAGATACGCAGTATTTT. The V and J genes are TRBV11-3 and TRBJ2-3; D call uncertain. CDR1 and CDR2 from the germline V gene are SGHNT and YENEEA. Trimming stripped 4 bases from V and 1 base from J, with 3 bases between. The CDR3 extends over 12 amino acids.

The chain has TRBV27 and TRBJ2-1; weak D call: TRBD2 (5 bases). V was shortened by 3 bases and J by 8 bases, with 14 bases between the two germline ends. The CDR3 runs to 14 residues. The germline gives CDR1 MNHEY, CDR2 SMNVEV (reference sequence). The CDR3 region has the DNA TGTGCCAGCAGTTTCAAGGGAGTTGAGCATGAGCAGTTCTTC. This translates into CASSFKGVEHEQFF.

This clone was detected only a few times. The rearrangement joins TRBV6-4 to TRBJ1-5; 7 nucleotides match TRBD1. Germline values: CDR1 MRHNA, CDR2 SNTAGT. This CDR3 comprises 14 residues. V lost 2 bases and J lost 6; bases outside the gene matches: 4. This chain's CDR3 is CASSDEGGSQPQHF. Here the CDR3 DNA reads TGTGCCAGCAGTGACGAAGGGGGCAGTCAGCCCCAGCATTTT.

The J gene is TRBJ1-3, the V gene TRBV5-1, with TRBD1 matching 8 bases. CDR1 and CDR2 from the germline V gene are SGHRS and YFSETQ. Trimming cost V 1 base and J 1 base; bases outside gene matches: 10. This CDR3 has 18 amino acids. This chain's CDR3 is CASSLLFGQGLSGNTIYF. The CDR3 DNA sequence: TGCGCCAGCAGCTTGTTGTTCGGACAGGGACTATCTGGAAACACCATATATTTT.

V gene TRBV2 combines with J gene TRBJ2-1; 8 bases line up with TRBD2. CDR3 length: 16 amino acids. Germline V gene data show CDR1 as SNHLY and CDR2 as FYNNEI. Unmatched junction bases numbered 9, after V lost 0 bases and J lost 8 bases. Here the CDR3 DNA reads TGTGCCAGCAGTGAAGCTTTAAACGGGGGGGCCGATGAGCAGTTCTTC. Protein: CASSEALNGGADEQFF.

This sequence joins TRBV19 and TRBJ1-2, with D maybe TRBD1 (6 bases). Germline-derived CDR1 and CDR2 are LNHDA and SQIVND (reference sequence). The CDR3 runs 14 residues. Trimming took off 5 bases at V and 4 bases at J, with 14 bases between the two ends. CDR3 region: CASSSRGFGYGYTF. CDR3 in DNA: TGTGCCAGTAGTTCGAGGGGGTTTGGCTATGGCTACACCTTC.

This rearrangement joins TRBV7-9 to TRBJ2-5; 10 bases map to TRBD2. In germline, CDR1 is SEHNR, CDR2 FQNEAQ (reference sequence). CDR3 length: 13 residues. The J segment lost 13 bases and the V segment lost 5 bases, leaving 10 bases of the junction unmatched. The CDR3 reads CASSDSGGAVRYF. The CDR3, as DNA: TGTGCCAGCAGCGACAGCGGGGGGGCAGTTCGGTACTTC. The variable domain in full, with the rest retrieved from reference TRBV7-9 and TRBJ2-5, is DTGVSQNPRHKITKRGQNVTFRCDPISEHNRLYWYRQTLGQGPEFLTYFQNEAQLEKSRLLSDRFSAERPKGSFSTLEIQRTEQGDSAMYLCASSDSGGAVRYFGPGTRLLVL.

The V gene is TRBV7-8, the J gene TRBJ2-2; D is unclear. The CDR3 contains 13 residues. V lost 2 bases and J 4 bases, leaving 5 bases between the germline ends. Per germline, CDR1 SGHVS and CDR2 FQNEAQ. The CDR3 is CASSLLLTGELFF. The CDR3 nucleotides read TGTGCCAGCAGCTTATTACTCACCGGGGAGCTGTTTTTT.

The V gene is TRBV28, the J gene TRBJ1-2; D not resolved. V was shortened by 1 base and J by 12 bases, with 9 bases between the two germline ends. Germline-derived CDR1 and CDR2 are MDHEN and SYDVKM. The CDR3 is made up of 11 amino acids. This CDR3 is CASSLSTDHTF. DNA for the CDR3: TGTGCCAGCAGTTTATCTACAGACCACACCTTC.

This clone was recorded once. The chain combines TRBV5-6 with TRBJ2-7; D not resolved. Trimming removed 4 bases at V and 3 bases at J, with 20 bases between. This CDR3 comprises 16 residues. CDR1 is SGHDT, CDR2 YYEEEE, per germline. DNA of the CDR3: TGTGCCAGCAGCCGCTCGTCGATCACGAACTACTACGAGCAGTACTTC. This encodes CASSRSSITNYYEQYF.